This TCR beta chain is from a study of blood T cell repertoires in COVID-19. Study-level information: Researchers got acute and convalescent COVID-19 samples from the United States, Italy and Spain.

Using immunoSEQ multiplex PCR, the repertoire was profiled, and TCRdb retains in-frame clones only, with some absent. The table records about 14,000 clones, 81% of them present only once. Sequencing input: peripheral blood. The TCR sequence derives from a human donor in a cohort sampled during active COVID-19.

The CDR3 reads CASSKTSGRGTGELFF. CDR3 nucleotides: TGTGCCAGCAGCAAGACTAGCGGGAGGGGCACCGGGGAGCTGTTTTTT. V is TRBV21-1 and J is TRBJ2-2; the D call in the table, TRBD2, was not verified against the DNA. TRBV21-1 is noted as a pseudogene. This CDR3 contains 16 residues.